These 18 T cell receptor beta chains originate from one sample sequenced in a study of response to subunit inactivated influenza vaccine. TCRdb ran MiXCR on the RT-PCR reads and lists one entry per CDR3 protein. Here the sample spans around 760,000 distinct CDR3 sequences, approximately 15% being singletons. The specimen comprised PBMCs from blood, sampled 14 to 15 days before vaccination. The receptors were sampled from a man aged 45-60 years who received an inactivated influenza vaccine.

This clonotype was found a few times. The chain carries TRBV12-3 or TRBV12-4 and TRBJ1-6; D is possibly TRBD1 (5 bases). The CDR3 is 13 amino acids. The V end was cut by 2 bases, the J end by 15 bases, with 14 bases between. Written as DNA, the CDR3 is TGTGCCAGCAGTTTACGCCAGGGAGGACTCCTCCACTTT. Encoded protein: CASSLRQGGLLHF.

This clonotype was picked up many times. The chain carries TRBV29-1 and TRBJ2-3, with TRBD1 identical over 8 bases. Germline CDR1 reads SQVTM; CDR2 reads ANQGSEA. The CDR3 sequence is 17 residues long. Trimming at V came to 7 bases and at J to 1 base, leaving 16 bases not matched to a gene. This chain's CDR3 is CSGRQGYGMAGTDTQYF. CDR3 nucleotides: TGCAGCGGACGACAGGGGTACGGTATGGCGGGCACAGATACGCAGTATTTT.

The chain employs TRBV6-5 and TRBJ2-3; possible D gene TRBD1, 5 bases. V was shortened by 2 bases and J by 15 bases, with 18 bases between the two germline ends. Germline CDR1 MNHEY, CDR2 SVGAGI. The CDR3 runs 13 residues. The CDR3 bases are TGTGCCAGCAGTTACGCTCAGGGCTGGGTAGCTTATTTT. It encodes CASSYAQGWVAYF.

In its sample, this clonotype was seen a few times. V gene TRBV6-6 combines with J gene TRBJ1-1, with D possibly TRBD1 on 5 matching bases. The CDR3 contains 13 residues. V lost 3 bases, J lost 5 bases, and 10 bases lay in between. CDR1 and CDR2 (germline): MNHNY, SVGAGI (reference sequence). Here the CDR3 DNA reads TGTGCCAGCAGTTATTCAGGGTGGACTGAAGCTTTCTTT. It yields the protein CASSYSGWTEAFF.

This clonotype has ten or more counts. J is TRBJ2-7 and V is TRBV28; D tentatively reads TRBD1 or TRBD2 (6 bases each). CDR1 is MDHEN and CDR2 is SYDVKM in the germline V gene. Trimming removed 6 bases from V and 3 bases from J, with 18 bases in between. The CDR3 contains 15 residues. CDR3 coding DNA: TGTGCCAGCAGCCGCTACAGGGAGGCGCACTACGAGCAGTACTTC. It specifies CASSRYREAHYEQYF.

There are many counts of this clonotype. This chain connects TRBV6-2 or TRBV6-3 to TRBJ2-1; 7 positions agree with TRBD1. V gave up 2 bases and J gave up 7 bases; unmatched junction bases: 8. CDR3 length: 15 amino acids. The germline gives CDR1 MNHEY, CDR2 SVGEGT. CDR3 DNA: TGTGCCAGCAGTTACGGCGACAGGGATGCAAATGAGCAGTTCTTC. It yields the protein CASSYGDRDANEQFF.

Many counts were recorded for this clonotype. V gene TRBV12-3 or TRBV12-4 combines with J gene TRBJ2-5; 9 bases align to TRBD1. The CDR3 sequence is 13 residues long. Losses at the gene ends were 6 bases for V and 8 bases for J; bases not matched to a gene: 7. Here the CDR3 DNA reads TGTGCCAGCAGCTCCGGGACAGGGATCACCCAGTACTTC. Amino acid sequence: CASSSGTGITQYF.

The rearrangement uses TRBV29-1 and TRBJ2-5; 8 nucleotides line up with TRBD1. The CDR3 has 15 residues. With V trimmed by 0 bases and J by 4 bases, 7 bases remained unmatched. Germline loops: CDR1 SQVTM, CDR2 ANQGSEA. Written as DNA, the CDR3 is TGCAGCGTTGAAGAGTCGCAGGGGGCTGGAGAGACCCAGTACTTC. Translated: CSVEESQGAGETQYF.

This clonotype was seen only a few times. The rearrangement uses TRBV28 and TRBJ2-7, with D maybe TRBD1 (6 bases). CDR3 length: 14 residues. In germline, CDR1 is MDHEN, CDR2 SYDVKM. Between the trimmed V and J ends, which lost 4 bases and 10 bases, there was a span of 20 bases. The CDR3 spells CASSSYAMSGEQYF. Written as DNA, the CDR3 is TGTGCCAGCAGTTCCTACGCTATGTCAGGGGAACAGTACTTC.

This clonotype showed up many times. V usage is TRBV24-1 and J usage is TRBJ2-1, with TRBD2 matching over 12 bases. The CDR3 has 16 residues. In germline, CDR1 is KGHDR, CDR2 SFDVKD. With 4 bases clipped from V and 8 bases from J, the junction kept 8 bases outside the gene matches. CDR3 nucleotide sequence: TGTGCCACCAGTGACGGAACTAGCGGGGGGCGGGATGAGCAGTTCTTC. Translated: CATSDGTSGGRDEQFF.

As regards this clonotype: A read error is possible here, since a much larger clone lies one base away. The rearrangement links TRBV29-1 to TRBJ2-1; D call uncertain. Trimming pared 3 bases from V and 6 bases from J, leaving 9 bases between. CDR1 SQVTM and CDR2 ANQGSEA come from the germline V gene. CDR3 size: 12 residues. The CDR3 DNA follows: TGCAGCGTTGAGTTGAGTCCCAATGAGCAGTTCTTC. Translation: CSVELSPNEQFF.

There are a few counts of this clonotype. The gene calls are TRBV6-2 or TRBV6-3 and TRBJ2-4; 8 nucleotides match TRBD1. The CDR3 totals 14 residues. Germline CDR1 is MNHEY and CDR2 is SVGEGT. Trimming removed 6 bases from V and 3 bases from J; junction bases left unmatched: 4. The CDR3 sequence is CASRTGGGKNIQYF. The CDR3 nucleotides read TGTGCCAGCAGAACAGGGGGAGGCAAAAACATTCAGTACTTC.

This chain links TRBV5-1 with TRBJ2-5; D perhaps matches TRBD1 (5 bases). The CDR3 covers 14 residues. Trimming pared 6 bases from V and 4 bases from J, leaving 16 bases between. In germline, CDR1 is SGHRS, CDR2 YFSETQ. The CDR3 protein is CASTNTRGLETQYF. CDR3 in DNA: TGCGCCAGCACCAATACAAGGGGCCTAGAGACCCAGTACTTC.

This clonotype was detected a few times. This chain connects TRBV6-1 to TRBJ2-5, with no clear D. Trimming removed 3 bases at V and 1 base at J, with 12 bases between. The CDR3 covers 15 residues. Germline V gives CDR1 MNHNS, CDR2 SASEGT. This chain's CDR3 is CASSDSGIFQETQYF. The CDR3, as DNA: TGTGCCAGCAGTGATTCGGGTATTTTCCAAGAGACCCAGTACTTC.

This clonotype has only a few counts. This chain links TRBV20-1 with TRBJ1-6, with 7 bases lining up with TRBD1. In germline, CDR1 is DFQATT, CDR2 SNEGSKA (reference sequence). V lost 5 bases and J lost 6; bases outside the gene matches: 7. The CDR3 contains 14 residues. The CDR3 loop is CSASRTGLNSPLHF. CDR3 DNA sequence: TGCAGTGCTTCCCGGACAGGCCTTAATTCACCCCTCCACTTT.

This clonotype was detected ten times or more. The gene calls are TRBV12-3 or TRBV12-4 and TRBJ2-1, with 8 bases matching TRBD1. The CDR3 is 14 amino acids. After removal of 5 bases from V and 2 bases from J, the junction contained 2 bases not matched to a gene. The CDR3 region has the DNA TGTGCCAGCAGTACACAGGGGGCCTACAATGAGCAGTTCTTC. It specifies CASSTQGAYNEQFF.

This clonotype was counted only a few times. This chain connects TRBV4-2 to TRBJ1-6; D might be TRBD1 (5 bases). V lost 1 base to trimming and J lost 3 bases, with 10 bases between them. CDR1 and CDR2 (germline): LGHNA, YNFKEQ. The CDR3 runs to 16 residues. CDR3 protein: CASSQAQGGYNSPLHF. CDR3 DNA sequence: TGTGCCAGCAGCCAAGCTCAGGGAGGCTATAATTCACCCCTCCACTTT.

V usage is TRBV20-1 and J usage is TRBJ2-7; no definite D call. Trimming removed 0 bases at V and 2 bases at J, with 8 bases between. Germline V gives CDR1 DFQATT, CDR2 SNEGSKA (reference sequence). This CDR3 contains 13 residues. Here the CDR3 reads CSARDVRAYEQYF. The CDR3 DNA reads TGCAGTGCTAGAGATGTCCGGGCCTACGAGCAGTACTTC.